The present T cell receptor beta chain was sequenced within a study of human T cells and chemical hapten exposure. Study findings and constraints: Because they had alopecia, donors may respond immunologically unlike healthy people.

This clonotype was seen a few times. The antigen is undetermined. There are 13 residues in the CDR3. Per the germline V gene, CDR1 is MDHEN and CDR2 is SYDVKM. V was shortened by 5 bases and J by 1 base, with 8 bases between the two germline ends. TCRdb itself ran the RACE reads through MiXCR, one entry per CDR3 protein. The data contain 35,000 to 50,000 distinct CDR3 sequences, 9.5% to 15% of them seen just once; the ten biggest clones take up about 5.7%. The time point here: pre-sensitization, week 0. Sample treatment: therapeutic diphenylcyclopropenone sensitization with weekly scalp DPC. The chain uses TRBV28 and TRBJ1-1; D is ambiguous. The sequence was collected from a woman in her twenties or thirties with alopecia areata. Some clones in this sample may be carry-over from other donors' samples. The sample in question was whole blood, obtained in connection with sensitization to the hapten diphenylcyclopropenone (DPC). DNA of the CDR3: TGTGCCAGCAGTATACAGAGGAACACTGAAGCTTTCTTT. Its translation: CASSIQRNTEAFF.